Reported below is one T cell receptor beta chain. Its antigen is unidentified. The source of the sample is a study of cytomegalovirus exposure and HLA in healthy donors. Germline CDR1 and CDR2: SGDLS and YYNGEE. J gave up 7 bases and V 3 bases, and 9 bases lay outside the gene matches. This CDR3 spans 14 amino acids. Primers for the PCR totalled 60 Vbeta and 13 Jbeta. Measured with immunoSEQ multiplex PCR; TCRdb has only the in-frame clones, and not every one. In the table there are some 77,000 clones, about 80% of which are singletons. General study findings and limits: Across donors, most TCRs were seen rarely, yet some public ones were widespread. CMV serostatus alone was available as immune exposure information.

J is TRBJ2-5 and V is TRBV9, with TRBD2 identical over 7 bases. The sample was PBMCs. The sequence was obtained from a man between 45 and 60 years old in good health and CMV-seropositive. CDR3 residues: CASSAELAQGTQYF. The CDR3 DNA follows: TGTGCCAGCAGCGCCGAACTAGCGCAGGGGACCCAGTACTTC.